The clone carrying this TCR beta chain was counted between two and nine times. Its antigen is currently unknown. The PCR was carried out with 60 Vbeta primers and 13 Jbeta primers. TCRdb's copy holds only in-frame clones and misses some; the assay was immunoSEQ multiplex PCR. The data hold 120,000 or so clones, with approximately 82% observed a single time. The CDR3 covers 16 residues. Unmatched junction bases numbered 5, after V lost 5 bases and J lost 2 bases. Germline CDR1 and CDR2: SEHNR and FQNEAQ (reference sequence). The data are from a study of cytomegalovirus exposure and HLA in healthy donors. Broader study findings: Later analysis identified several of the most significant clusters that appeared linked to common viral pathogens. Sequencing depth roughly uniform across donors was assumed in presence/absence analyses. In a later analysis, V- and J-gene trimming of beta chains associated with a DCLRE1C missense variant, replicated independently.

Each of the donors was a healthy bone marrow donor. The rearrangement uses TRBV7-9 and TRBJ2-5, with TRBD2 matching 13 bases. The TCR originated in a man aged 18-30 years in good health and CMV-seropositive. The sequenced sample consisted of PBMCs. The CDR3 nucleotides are TGTGCCAGCAGCACGGGACTAGCGGGGATACAAGAGACCCAGTACTTC. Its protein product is CASSTGLAGIQETQYF.